This TCR beta chain was recorded in a study of cytomegalovirus exposure and HLA in healthy donors. CDR1 is MNHEY and CDR2 is SVGAGI in the germline V gene. This CDR3 contains 15 residues. V was cut by 2 bases and J by 0 bases, with 9 bases left in between. Findings of the study overall: Generally TCR sequences proved uncommon, though certain public TCRs appeared in numerous donors. Researchers catalogued about 150 TCR beta chains as cytomegalovirus-associated. Prediction of most subjects' HLA-A and HLA-B alleles by TCR beta sequences was reportedly accurate. In vitro experiments confirmed that three CMV-associated chains were specific for CMV antigens.

13 Jbeta primers and 60 Vbeta primers were used for the PCR. The method was immunoSEQ multiplex PCR; TCRdb's version includes in-frame clones alone and lacks a portion of them. In the table there are around 99,000 clones, over 75% of which are singletons. A word on this clone: Its antigen is not known. Different DNA sequences within this sample yield the same CDR3.

What was sequenced was PBMCs. The chain recombines TRBV6-5 with TRBJ2-3, with D possibly TRBD2 on 6 matching bases. The TCR comes from a man aged 45 to 65 in good health and CMV-seropositive. Here the CDR3 reads CASSYRGGSTDTQYF. The CDR3 DNA reads TGTGCCAGCAGTTACCGTGGGGGGAGCACAGATACGCAGTATTTT.